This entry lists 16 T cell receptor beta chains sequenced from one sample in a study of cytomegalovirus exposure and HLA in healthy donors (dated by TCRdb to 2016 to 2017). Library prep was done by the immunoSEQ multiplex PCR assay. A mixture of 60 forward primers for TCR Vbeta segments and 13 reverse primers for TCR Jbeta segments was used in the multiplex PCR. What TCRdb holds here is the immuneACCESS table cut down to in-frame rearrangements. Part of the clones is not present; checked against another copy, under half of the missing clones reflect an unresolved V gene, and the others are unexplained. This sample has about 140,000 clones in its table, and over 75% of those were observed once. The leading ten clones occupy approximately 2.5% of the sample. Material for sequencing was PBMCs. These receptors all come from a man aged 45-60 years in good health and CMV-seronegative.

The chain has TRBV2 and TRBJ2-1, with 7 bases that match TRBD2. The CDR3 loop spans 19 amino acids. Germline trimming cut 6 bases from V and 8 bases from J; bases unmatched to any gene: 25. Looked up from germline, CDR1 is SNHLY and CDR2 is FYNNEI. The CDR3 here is CASRMVGLLGRKGVHEQFF. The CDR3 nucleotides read TGTGCCAGCAGAATGGTGGGACTATTAGGTCGGAAAGGGGTCCATGAGCAGTTCTTC.

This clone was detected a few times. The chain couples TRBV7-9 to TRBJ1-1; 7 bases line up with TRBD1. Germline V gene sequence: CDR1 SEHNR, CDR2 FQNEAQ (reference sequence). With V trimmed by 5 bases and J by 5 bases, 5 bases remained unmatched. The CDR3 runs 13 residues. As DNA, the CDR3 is TGTGCCAGCAGCCAGGGGGAGCGGACTGAAGCTTTCTTT. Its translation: CASSQGERTEAFF.

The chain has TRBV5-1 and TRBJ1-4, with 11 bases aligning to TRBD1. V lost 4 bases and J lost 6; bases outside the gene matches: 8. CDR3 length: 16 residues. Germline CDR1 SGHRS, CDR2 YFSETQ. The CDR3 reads CASSPGTGGRYEKLFF. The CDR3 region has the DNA TGCGCCAGCAGCCCCGGGACAGGGGGGAGGTATGAAAAACTGTTTTTT. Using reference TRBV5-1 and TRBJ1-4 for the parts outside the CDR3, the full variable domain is KAGVTQTPRYLIKTRGQQVTLSCSPISGHRSVSWYQQTPGQGLQFLFEYFSETQRNKGNFPGRFSGRQFSNSRSEMNVSTLELGDSALYLCASSPGTGGRYEKLFFGSGTQLSVL.

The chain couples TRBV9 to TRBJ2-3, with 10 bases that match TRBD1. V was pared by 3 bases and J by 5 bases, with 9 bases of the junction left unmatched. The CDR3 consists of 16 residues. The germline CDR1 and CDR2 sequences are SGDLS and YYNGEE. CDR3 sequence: CASSAQTGGGEDTQYF. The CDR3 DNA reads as TGTGCCAGCAGCGCCCAGACAGGGGGCGGGGAAGATACGCAGTATTTT.

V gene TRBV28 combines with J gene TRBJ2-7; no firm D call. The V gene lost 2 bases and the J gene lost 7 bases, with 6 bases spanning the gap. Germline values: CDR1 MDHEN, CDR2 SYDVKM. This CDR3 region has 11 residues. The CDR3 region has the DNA TGTGCCAGCAGTTTAGGCCGAGAGCAGTACTTC. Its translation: CASSLGREQYF.

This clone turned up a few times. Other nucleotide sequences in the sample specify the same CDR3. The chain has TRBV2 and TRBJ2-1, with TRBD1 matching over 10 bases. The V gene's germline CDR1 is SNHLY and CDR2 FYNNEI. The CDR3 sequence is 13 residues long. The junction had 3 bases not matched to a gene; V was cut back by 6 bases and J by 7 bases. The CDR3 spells CASSEDRGNEQFF. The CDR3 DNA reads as TGTGCCAGCAGCGAGGACAGGGGGAATGAGCAGTTCTTC.

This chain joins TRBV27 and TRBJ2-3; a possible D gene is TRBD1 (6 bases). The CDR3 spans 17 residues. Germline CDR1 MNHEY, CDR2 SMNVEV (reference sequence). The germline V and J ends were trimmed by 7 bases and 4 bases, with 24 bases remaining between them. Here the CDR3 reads CASTWGPARGLSDTQYF. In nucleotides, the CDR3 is TGTGCCAGCACTTGGGGCCCCGCCAGGGGTCTATCAGATACGCAGTATTTT.

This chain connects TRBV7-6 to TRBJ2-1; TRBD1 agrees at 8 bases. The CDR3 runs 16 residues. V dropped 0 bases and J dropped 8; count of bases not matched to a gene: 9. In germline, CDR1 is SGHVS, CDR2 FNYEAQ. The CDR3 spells CASSLALGTGLHEQFF. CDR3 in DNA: TGTGCCAGCAGCTTAGCACTCGGGACAGGTCTTCATGAGCAGTTCTTC.

The CDR3 sequence is CASSDWAGGSYEQYF. The CDR3 coding sequence is TGTGCCAGCAGTGACTGGGCGGGGGGCTCCTACGAGCAGTACTTC. V gene TRBV2 combines with J gene TRBJ2-7; 8 bases are shared with TRBD2. V gave up 3 bases and J gave up 0 bases; unmatched junction bases: 4. Germline V CDR1 and CDR2: SNHLY, FYNNEI. The CDR3 extends over 15 amino acids.

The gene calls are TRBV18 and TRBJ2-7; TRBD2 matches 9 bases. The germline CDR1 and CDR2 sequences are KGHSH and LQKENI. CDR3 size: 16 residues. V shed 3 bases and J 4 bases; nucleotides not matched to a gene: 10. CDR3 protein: CASSPIPIAGDYEQYF. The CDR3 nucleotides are TGTGCCAGCTCACCGATCCCCATAGCGGGAGATTACGAGCAGTACTTC.

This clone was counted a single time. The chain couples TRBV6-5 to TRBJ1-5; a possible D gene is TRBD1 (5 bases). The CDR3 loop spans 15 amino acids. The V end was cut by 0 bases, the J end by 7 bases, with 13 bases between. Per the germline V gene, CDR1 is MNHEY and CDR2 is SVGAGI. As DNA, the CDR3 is TGTGCCAGCAGTTACTCACAGGTTGAAGAGCAGCCCCAGCATTTT. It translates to CASSYSQVEEQPQHF.

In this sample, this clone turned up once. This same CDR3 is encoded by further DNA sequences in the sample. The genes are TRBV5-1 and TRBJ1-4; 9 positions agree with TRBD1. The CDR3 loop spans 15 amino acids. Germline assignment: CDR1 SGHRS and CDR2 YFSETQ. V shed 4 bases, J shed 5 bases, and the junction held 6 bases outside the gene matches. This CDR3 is CASSPGTGNNEKLFF. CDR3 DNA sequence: TGCGCCAGCAGCCCGGGGACAGGGAACAATGAAAAACTGTTTTTT.

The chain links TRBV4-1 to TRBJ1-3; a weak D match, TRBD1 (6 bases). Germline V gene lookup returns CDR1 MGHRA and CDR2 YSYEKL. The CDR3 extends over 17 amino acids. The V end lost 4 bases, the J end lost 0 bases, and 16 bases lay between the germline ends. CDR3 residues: CASSRPGGLHSGNTIYF. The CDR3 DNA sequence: TGCGCCAGCAGCCGGCCGGGGGGGCTCCACTCTGGAAACACCATATATTTT.

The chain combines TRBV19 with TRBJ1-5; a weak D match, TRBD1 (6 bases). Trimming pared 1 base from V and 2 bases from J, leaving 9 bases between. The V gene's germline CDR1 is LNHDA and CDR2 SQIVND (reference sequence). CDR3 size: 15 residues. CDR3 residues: CASSIARQGNQPQHF. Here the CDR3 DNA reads TGTGCCAGTAGTATAGCCAGACAGGGCAATCAGCCCCAGCATTTT.

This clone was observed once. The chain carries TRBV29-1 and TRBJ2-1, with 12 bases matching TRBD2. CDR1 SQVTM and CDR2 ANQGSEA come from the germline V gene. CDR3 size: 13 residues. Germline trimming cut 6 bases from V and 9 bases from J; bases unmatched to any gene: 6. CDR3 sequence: CSVRTSGNGEQFF. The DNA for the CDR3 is TGCAGCGTCCGGACTAGCGGGAACGGTGAGCAGTTCTTC.

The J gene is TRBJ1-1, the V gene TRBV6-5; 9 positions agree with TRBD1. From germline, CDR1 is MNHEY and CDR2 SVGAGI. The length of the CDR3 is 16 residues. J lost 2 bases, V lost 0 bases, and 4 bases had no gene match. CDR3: CASSYSWTGANTEAFF. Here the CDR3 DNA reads TGTGCCAGCAGTTACTCCTGGACAGGGGCTAACACTGAAGCTTTCTTT.